This TCR beta chain was captured by sequencing in a study of patients and donors after allogeneic stem cell transplantation. TCRdb redid the calling of the RT-PCR reads with MiXCR, one entry per CDR3 protein. This sample has 30,000 to 40,000 distinct CDR3 sequences, with about 37% found just once. Trimming took off 9 bases at V and 1 base at J, with 20 bases between the two ends. Germline V gene sequence: CDR1 LNHDA, CDR2 SQIVND (reference sequence). The CDR3 runs to 16 residues. This chain links TRBV19 with TRBJ2-3; D unresolved. The clonotype comes from a human donor who was either an allogeneic HSCT recipient or a stem cell or donor lymphocyte infusion donor (not recorded which). It is not recorded whose cells these are; they may come from a transplant donor. The sample comprised blood, either unsorted or a sorted T cell fraction (not recorded which). CDR3 nucleotide sequence: TGTGCCAGCGGATCAACTCGGACGCTTGGCACAGATACGCAGTATTTT. Its translation is CASGSTRTLGTDTQYF. Full variable domain (missing parts from reference TRBV19 and TRBJ2-3): DGGITQSPKYLFRKEGQNVTLSCEQNLNHDAMYWYRQDPGQGLRLIYYSQIVNDFQKGDIAEGYSVSREKKESFPLTVTSAQKNPTAFYLCASGSTRTLGTDTQYFGPGTRLTVL.